These T cell receptor beta chains were read from a single sample in a study of CD8+ T cells in alopecia areata. Profiling relied on immunoSEQ multiplex PCR, and the TCRdb table lists in-frame clones only, not all of them. The sample yields 79,000 or so clones, approximately 72% seen once. The sample was CD8+ T cells sorted from blood, taken at week 24, from a patient treated with tofacitinib. The receptors come from a human donor with alopecia areata. Both conserved end residues are part of each CDR3. The order of the fields is J gene, V gene, clone size, D gene, CDR3 DNA, CDR3 protein. The D gene is left open where the match is weak. A clone size is listed for some rows: how often the clone was seen (once, few, many), or a class if it is expanded.

j_call: TRBJ1-3; v_call: TRBV11-2; clone_size: .; d_call: .; cdr3_nt: TGTGCCAGCAGCTTCCAACAATGGGACACTGGAAACACCATATATTTT; cdr3_aa: CASSFQQWDTGNTIYF
j_call: TRBJ2-7; v_call: TRBV27; clone_size: .; d_call: .; cdr3_nt: TGTGCCAGCAGTGGGGGGACAATCCACGAGCAGTACTTC; cdr3_aa: CASSGGTIHEQYF
j_call: TRBJ1-1; v_call: TRBV7-2; clone_size: once; d_call: .; cdr3_nt: TGTGCCAGCAGCCCATACGCCCGAAGGGGCGAGGGGAACACTGAAGCTTTCTTT; cdr3_aa: CASSPYARRGEGNTEAFF
j_call: TRBJ2-5; v_call: TRBV4-1; clone_size: .; d_call: TRBD2; cdr3_nt: TGCGCCAGCAGCCAAATCGGACTAGGCCAAGAGACCCAGTACTTC; cdr3_aa: CASSQIGLGQETQYF
j_call: TRBJ2-1; v_call: TRBV6-5; clone_size: .; d_call: .; cdr3_nt: TGTGCCAGCAGTTCTTGGGTGGGGCAGTATAGGAATGAGCAGTTCTTC; cdr3_aa: CASSSWVGQYRNEQFF
j_call: TRBJ2-3; v_call: TRBV2; clone_size: few; d_call: .; cdr3_nt: TGTGCCAGCAGTGAAGGAGCCGGCCGTACGCAGTATTTT; cdr3_aa: CASSEGAGRTQYF
j_call: TRBJ2-1; v_call: TRBV4-1; clone_size: .; d_call: .; cdr3_nt: TGCGCCAGCAGCCAAGGCTGGAATGAGCAGTTCTTC; cdr3_aa: CASSQGWNEQFF
j_call: TRBJ2-1; v_call: TRBV19; clone_size: .; d_call: .; cdr3_nt: TGTGCCAGTAAGGGGGAGATTGATAATGAGCAGTTCTTC; cdr3_aa: CASKGEIDNEQFF
j_call: TRBJ1-1; v_call: TRBV18; clone_size: .; d_call: .; cdr3_nt: TGTGCCAGCTCAGTAACCGACACTGAAGCTTTCTTT; cdr3_aa: CASSVTDTEAFF
j_call: TRBJ2-7; v_call: TRBV29-1; clone_size: .; d_call: .; cdr3_nt: TGCAGCGCTAACGGGCTAGACGGTTACGAGCAGTACTTC; cdr3_aa: CSANGLDGYEQYF
j_call: TRBJ1-2; v_call: TRBV7-2; clone_size: .; d_call: .; cdr3_nt: TGTGCCAGCAGCTCGCTCCGGGACCGAGGCTACACCTTC; cdr3_aa: CASSSLRDRGYTF
j_call: TRBJ2-3; v_call: TRBV7-2; clone_size: .; d_call: .; cdr3_nt: TGTGCCAGCAGCTCCGGGACTGGCTACACAGATACGCAGTATTTT; cdr3_aa: CASSSGTGYTDTQYF
j_call: TRBJ1-5; v_call: TRBV7-8; clone_size: .; d_call: TRBD1; cdr3_nt: TGTGCCAGCAGCTTAGAGGCCGGGGACAGGGGGCGAAATCAGCCCCAGCATTTT; cdr3_aa: CASSLEAGDRGRNQPQHF